The 18 T cell receptor beta chains below all came from one sample that was sequenced in a study of OX40 agonist ivuxolimab in advanced cancers. Assay used: immunoSEQ multiplex PCR; TCRdb lists only in-frame clones, some missing. The sample has 50,000 to 55,000 clones, roughly 90% seen once. This specimen consisted of CD4+ or CD8+ T cells sorted from blood, obtained in a trial of the OX40 agonist ivuxolimab. These receptors were taken from an adult with an advanced solid tumor such as melanoma, head and neck, liver or kidney cancer.

This clone was counted between two and nine times. This rearrangement joins TRBV27 to TRBJ1-2; TRBD1 matches 8 bases. The CDR3 is 13 amino acids. Germline V CDR1 and CDR2: MNHEY, SMNVEV (reference sequence). V gave up 5 bases and J gave up 8 bases; unmatched junction bases: 7. This CDR3 is CASSTWTGLGYTF. As DNA, the CDR3 is TGTGCCAGCAGTACATGGACAGGGTTGGGCTACACCTTC.

The chain has TRBV30 and TRBJ1-1, with D perhaps matching TRBD1 (5 bases). The CDR3 is 13 amino acids. The V gene's germline CDR1 is GTSNPN and CDR2 SVGIG (reference sequence). V shed 7 bases and J shed 2 bases, with 14 bases lying between them. The CDR3 DNA reads as TGTGCCTTCACCCGTGGGGGAAACACTGAAGCTTTCTTT. Translated, it gives CAFTRGGNTEAFF.

The chain recombines TRBV6-1 with TRBJ2-7, with D possibly being TRBD2 (5 bases). There are 11 residues in the CDR3. Germline V gene lookup returns CDR1 MNHNS and CDR2 SASEGT. V lost 6 bases to trimming and J lost 7 bases, with 10 bases between them. CDR3 coding DNA: TGTGCCAGCAGGAACCCGGGGGAGCAGTACTTC. It encodes CASRNPGEQYF.

This CDR3 reads CASRPSGSAGELFF. The CDR3 DNA sequence: TGCGCCAGCAGACCTAGCGGGAGTGCCGGGGAGCTGTTTTTT. The chain joins TRBV10-1 to TRBJ2-2; 10 bases are shared with TRBD2. From germline, CDR1 is WNHNN and CDR2 SYGVQD (reference sequence). Unmatched junction bases numbered 4, after V lost 6 bases and J lost 6 bases. The length of the CDR3 is 14 residues.

The chain carries TRBV5-1 and TRBJ2-2, with 10 bases lining up with TRBD2. The CDR3 consists of 14 residues. V dropped 6 bases and J dropped 5; count of bases not matched to a gene: 4. Germline values: CDR1 SGHRS, CDR2 YFSETQ. The chain's CDR3 is CASKASGSTGELFF. Written as DNA, the CDR3 is TGCGCCAGCAAGGCTAGCGGGAGTACCGGGGAGCTGTTTTTT.

The CDR3 sequence is CASSPRDQQETQYF. The CDR3 coding sequence is TGCGCCAGCAGCCCCCGGGACCAGCAAGAGACCCAGTACTTC. The V and J genes are TRBV5-1 and TRBJ2-5; the D call may be TRBD1 or TRBD2 (5 bases each). Germline CDR1 reads SGHRS; CDR2 reads YFSETQ. With 4 bases removed from V and 2 bases from J, the gap between germline ends came to 12 bases. CDR3 length: 14 residues.

This clone was seen a few times. The chain employs TRBV7-3 and TRBJ1-1, with D tentatively TRBD1 (5 bases). Between the trimmed V and J ends, which lost 5 bases and 1 base, there was a span of 8 bases. Germline CDR1 is SGHTA and CDR2 is FQGTGA. The CDR3 is 13 amino acids. The CDR3 reads CASSRGQNTEAFF. Written as DNA, the CDR3 is TGTGCCAGCAGCCGCGGACAGAACACTGAAGCTTTCTTT.

This clone was recorded only once. This sequence joins TRBV2 and TRBJ1-1; D unresolved. CDR1 SNHLY and CDR2 FYNNEI come from the germline V gene. The CDR3 is 13 residues long. Trimming left V 2 bases short and J 2 bases short, with 6 bases between. The CDR3 DNA is TGTGCCAGCAGTGAACGGGGAAACACTGAAGCTTTCTTT. This translates into CASSERGNTEAFF.

J is TRBJ2-7 and V is TRBV6-5; 8 bases match TRBD2. The CDR3 covers 14 residues. Per germline, CDR1 MNHEY and CDR2 SVGAGI. The V and J ends lost 8 bases and 6 bases, in that order; junction bases with no gene match: 12. CDR3 residues: CASAVGGAPGEQYF. The CDR3 coding sequence is TGTGCCAGCGCCGTCGGGGGGGCCCCCGGCGAGCAGTACTTC.

The table lists this clone with a count of one. The V gene is TRBV6-1, the J gene TRBJ2-7, with 7 bases identical to TRBD2. CDR1 and CDR2 (germline): MNHNS, SASEGT. The CDR3 contains 15 residues. J was trimmed by 0 bases and V by 3 bases; bases with no gene match: 5. The CDR3 reads CASSDYSGSSYEQYF. The CDR3 bases are TGTGCCAGCAGTGATTATAGCGGGTCCTCCTACGAGCAGTACTTC.

This clone was recorded once. V usage is TRBV18 and J usage is TRBJ2-3, with D perhaps TRBD2 (6 bases). This CDR3 region has 16 residues. The germline gives CDR1 KGHSH, CDR2 LQKENI. V shed 3 bases and J shed 3 bases, with 16 bases lying between them. CDR3 in amino acids: CASSPRGLEGTDTQYF. In nucleotides, the CDR3 is TGTGCCAGCTCACCGCGGGGACTCGAAGGGACAGATACGCAGTATTTT.

The chain combines TRBV28 with TRBJ2-3; D uncertain. Deletions cut 5 bases from V and 2 bases from J, with 5 bases between. CDR1 is MDHEN and CDR2 is SYDVKM in the germline V gene. The CDR3 sequence is 12 residues long. The CDR3 coding sequence is TGTGCCAGCAGTCCAAACACAGATACGCAGTATTTT. Protein sequence: CASSPNTDTQYF. The full variable domain, in which reference TRBV28 and TRBJ2-3 provide the parts outside the CDR3, is DVKVTQSSRYLVKRTGEKVFLECVQDMDHENMFWYRQDPGLGLRLIYFSYDVKMKEKGDIPEGYSVSREKKERFSLILESASTNQTSMYLCASSPNTDTQYFGPGTRLTVL.

This clone was counted once. The CDR3 is CASSAGGQYNEQFF. Here the CDR3 DNA reads TGTGCCAGCAGTGCGGGGGGCCAGTACAATGAGCAGTTCTTC. V gene TRBV2 combines with J gene TRBJ2-1, with D possibly matching TRBD2 (7 bases). Germline-derived CDR1 and CDR2 are SNHLY and FYNNEI. Trimming cost V 4 bases and J 4 bases, with 11 bases left between them. The CDR3 spans 14 residues.

This clone turned up a few times. V usage is TRBV9 and J usage is TRBJ2-5; 7 positions match TRBD1. J gave up 2 bases and V 0 bases, and 7 bases lay outside the gene matches. This CDR3 has 16 residues. The germline gives CDR1 SGDLS, CDR2 YYNGEE. Here the CDR3 DNA reads TGTGCCAGCAGCGTAGATGTAGGGGGCCATCAAGAGACCCAGTACTTC. It translates to CASSVDVGGHQETQYF.

This clone appeared a single time. The V call is TRBV10-3, the J call TRBJ2-6; perhaps TRBD2 as D (5 bases). There are 16 residues in the CDR3. Per germline, CDR1 ENHRY and CDR2 SYGVKD. Trimming removed 4 bases from V and 1 base from J, with 11 bases in between. In DNA form, the CDR3 reads TGTGCCATCAGTGTGGGCGGGTTATCTGGGGCCAACGTCCTGACTTTC. Protein sequence: CAISVGGLSGANVLTF.

V is TRBV5-1 and J is TRBJ2-7, with 8 nucleotides matching TRBD1. Germline lookup yields CDR1 SGHRS and CDR2 YFSETQ. After removal of 3 bases from V and 7 bases from J, the junction contained 12 bases not matched to a gene. The CDR3 length is 15 residues. The CDR3 sequence: CASSWDSSGGREQYF. DNA for the CDR3: TGCGCCAGCAGCTGGGACAGCTCAGGGGGCCGAGAGCAGTACTTC.

This clone was found once. The chain joins TRBV10-2 to TRBJ2-5; D may correspond to TRBD1 or TRBD2 (6 bases each). Germline CDR1 WSHSY, CDR2 SAAADI. CDR3 size: 16 residues. Trimming removed 6 bases from V and 5 bases from J, with 22 bases in between. This chain's CDR3 is CASSTKRGGRLETQYF. The CDR3, as DNA: TGCGCCAGCAGCACCAAAAGAGGGGGGAGGTTGGAGACCCAGTACTTC.

The genes are TRBV30 and TRBJ2-3; the D gene is possibly TRBD2 (5 bases). There are 13 residues in the CDR3. V was trimmed by 2 bases and J by 5 bases, leaving 11 bases between them. Germline V gives CDR1 GTSNPN, CDR2 SVGIG (reference sequence). For the CDR3, the DNA is TGTGCCTGGAGTTCGACCCGGGGAGATACGCAGTATTTT. Translating gives CAWSSTRGDTQYF.